These 8 T cell receptor beta chains share one sample of origin, sequenced in a study of identical twins. TCRdb processed the 5' RACE reads anew with MiXCR; each CDR3 protein has one entry. The sample lists about 690,000 distinct CDR3 sequences, 5.5% to 7.5% occurring once. The sample consisted of naive T cells sorted from blood. These receptors all come from a man aged 18-30 years in good health.

This clonotype was observed at least ten times. The genes are TRBV5-1 and TRBJ2-7; tentative D call: TRBD2 (6 bases). CDR1 and CDR2 (germline): SGHRS, YFSETQ. V was shortened by 0 bases and J by 0 bases, with 13 bases between the two germline ends. CDR3 size: 16 residues. CDR3 in amino acids: CASSLVRLGYSYEQYF. CDR3 nucleotides: TGCGCCAGCAGCTTGGTTAGACTAGGGTACTCCTACGAGCAGTACTTC.

This clonotype was seen at least ten times. The CDR3 region has the DNA TGTGCCAGCAGCCCCCTCGGGACTTCCTACGAGCAGTACTTC. It encodes CASSPLGTSYEQYF. The rearrangement joins TRBV7-3 to TRBJ2-7; a possible D gene is TRBD2 (6 bases). This CDR3 spans 14 amino acids. Germline V gives CDR1 SGHTA, CDR2 FQGTGA. The ends were cut back, 5 bases at V and 1 base at J, with 12 bases in the middle.

At least ten counts were recorded for this clonotype. The V call is TRBV10-3, the J call TRBJ1-5; no definite D call. CDR1 ENHRY and CDR2 SYGVKD come from the germline V gene. The CDR3 is 15 amino acids. Trimming removed 3 bases from V and 6 bases from J, with 15 bases in between. DNA for the CDR3: TGTGCCATCAGTGAAGAGGGTACTTGGGCTCAGCCCCAGCATTTT. Amino acid sequence: CAISEEGTWAQPQHF.

This clonotype was seen a few times. The V gene is TRBV20-1, the J gene TRBJ1-2; a weak D match, TRBD1 (6 bases). The CDR3 length is 14 residues. Germline CDR1 DFQATT, CDR2 SNEGSKA (reference sequence). Trimming took off 0 bases at V and 5 bases at J, with 13 bases between the two ends. In DNA, the CDR3 is TGCAGTGCTAGAGATACCAGGGGCGAATATGGCTACACCTTC. This translates into CSARDTRGEYGYTF.

The sample holds many counts of this clonotype. This sequence joins TRBV29-1 and TRBJ2-1; TRBD2 aligns across 8 bases. Per germline, CDR1 SQVTM and CDR2 ANQGSEA. V lost 5 bases and J lost 5; bases outside the gene matches: 8. The length of the CDR3 is 14 residues. DNA for the CDR3: TGCAGCGTTCAACTGGGACTAGGGAACAATGAGCAGTTCTTC. Protein product: CSVQLGLGNNEQFF.

In the case of this clonotype: This clone may be a read error of a much larger clone one base away. This chain joins TRBV5-1 and TRBJ2-2; D tentatively reads TRBD1 or TRBD2 (5 bases each). V was pared by 2 bases and J by 2 bases, with 10 bases between. From germline, CDR1 is SGHRS and CDR2 YFSETQ. This CDR3 is 15 amino acids long. In nucleotides, the CDR3 is TGCGCCAGCAGCTTACTGGGGACCAACACCGGGGAGCTGTTTTTT. It encodes CASSLLGTNTGELFF. The full variable domain, in which reference TRBV5-1 and TRBJ2-2 provide the parts outside the CDR3, is KAGVTQTPRYLIKTRGQQVTLSCSPISGHRSVSWYQQTPGQGLQFLFEYFSETQRNKGNFPGRFSGRQFSNSRSEMNVSTLELGDSALYLCASSLLGTNTGELFFGEGSRLTVL.

V usage is TRBV4-1 and J usage is TRBJ2-1, with 12 positions matching TRBD2. Germline-derived CDR1 and CDR2 are MGHRA and YSYEKL. The V gene end was trimmed by 1 base and the J gene end by 8 bases; junction bases not matched to a gene: 9. This CDR3 spans 17 amino acids. For the CDR3, the DNA is TGCGCCAGCAGCCAAGTAGGAAGGACTAGCGGGAAGGATGAGCAGTTCTTC. Amino acids: CASSQVGRTSGKDEQFF.

This clonotype has at least ten counts. The chain employs TRBV12-3 or TRBV12-4 and TRBJ1-5; TRBD1 matches 8 bases. The length of the CDR3 is 15 residues. The trim removed 6 bases at V and 2 bases at J, leaving 6 bases unmatched. In DNA, the CDR3 is TGTGCCAGCAGCCAGACAGGGGTTGGCAATCAGCCCCAGCATTTT. Translating gives CASSQTGVGNQPQHF.